The clone carrying this T cell receptor beta chain is classed as large (0.1 to 1%). Its antigen remains unidentified. These data come from a study of CD8 T cell repertoires and HIV-1 epitope variants. On the immunoSEQ platform, TCR beta CDR3s were sequenced at survey depth. TCRdb keeps only in-frame clones here, not all; method: immunoSEQ multiplex PCR. Of 4,500 or so clones in the sample, 65% were seen once. The CDR3 has 16 residues. Unmatched junction bases numbered 0, after V lost 0 bases and J lost 0 bases. Germline CDR1 and CDR2: SGHVS and FQNEAQ. The receptor's source is a male donor with HIV. The chain joins TRBV7-8 to TRBJ2-1; 9 bases align to TRBD1. Sequences were obtained from cultured CD8+ T cells derived from PBMCs. The CDR3 here is CASSLAGQGSYNEQFF. In nucleotides, the CDR3 is TGTGCCAGCAGCTTAGCGGGACAGGGCTCCTACAATGAGCAGTTCTTC.